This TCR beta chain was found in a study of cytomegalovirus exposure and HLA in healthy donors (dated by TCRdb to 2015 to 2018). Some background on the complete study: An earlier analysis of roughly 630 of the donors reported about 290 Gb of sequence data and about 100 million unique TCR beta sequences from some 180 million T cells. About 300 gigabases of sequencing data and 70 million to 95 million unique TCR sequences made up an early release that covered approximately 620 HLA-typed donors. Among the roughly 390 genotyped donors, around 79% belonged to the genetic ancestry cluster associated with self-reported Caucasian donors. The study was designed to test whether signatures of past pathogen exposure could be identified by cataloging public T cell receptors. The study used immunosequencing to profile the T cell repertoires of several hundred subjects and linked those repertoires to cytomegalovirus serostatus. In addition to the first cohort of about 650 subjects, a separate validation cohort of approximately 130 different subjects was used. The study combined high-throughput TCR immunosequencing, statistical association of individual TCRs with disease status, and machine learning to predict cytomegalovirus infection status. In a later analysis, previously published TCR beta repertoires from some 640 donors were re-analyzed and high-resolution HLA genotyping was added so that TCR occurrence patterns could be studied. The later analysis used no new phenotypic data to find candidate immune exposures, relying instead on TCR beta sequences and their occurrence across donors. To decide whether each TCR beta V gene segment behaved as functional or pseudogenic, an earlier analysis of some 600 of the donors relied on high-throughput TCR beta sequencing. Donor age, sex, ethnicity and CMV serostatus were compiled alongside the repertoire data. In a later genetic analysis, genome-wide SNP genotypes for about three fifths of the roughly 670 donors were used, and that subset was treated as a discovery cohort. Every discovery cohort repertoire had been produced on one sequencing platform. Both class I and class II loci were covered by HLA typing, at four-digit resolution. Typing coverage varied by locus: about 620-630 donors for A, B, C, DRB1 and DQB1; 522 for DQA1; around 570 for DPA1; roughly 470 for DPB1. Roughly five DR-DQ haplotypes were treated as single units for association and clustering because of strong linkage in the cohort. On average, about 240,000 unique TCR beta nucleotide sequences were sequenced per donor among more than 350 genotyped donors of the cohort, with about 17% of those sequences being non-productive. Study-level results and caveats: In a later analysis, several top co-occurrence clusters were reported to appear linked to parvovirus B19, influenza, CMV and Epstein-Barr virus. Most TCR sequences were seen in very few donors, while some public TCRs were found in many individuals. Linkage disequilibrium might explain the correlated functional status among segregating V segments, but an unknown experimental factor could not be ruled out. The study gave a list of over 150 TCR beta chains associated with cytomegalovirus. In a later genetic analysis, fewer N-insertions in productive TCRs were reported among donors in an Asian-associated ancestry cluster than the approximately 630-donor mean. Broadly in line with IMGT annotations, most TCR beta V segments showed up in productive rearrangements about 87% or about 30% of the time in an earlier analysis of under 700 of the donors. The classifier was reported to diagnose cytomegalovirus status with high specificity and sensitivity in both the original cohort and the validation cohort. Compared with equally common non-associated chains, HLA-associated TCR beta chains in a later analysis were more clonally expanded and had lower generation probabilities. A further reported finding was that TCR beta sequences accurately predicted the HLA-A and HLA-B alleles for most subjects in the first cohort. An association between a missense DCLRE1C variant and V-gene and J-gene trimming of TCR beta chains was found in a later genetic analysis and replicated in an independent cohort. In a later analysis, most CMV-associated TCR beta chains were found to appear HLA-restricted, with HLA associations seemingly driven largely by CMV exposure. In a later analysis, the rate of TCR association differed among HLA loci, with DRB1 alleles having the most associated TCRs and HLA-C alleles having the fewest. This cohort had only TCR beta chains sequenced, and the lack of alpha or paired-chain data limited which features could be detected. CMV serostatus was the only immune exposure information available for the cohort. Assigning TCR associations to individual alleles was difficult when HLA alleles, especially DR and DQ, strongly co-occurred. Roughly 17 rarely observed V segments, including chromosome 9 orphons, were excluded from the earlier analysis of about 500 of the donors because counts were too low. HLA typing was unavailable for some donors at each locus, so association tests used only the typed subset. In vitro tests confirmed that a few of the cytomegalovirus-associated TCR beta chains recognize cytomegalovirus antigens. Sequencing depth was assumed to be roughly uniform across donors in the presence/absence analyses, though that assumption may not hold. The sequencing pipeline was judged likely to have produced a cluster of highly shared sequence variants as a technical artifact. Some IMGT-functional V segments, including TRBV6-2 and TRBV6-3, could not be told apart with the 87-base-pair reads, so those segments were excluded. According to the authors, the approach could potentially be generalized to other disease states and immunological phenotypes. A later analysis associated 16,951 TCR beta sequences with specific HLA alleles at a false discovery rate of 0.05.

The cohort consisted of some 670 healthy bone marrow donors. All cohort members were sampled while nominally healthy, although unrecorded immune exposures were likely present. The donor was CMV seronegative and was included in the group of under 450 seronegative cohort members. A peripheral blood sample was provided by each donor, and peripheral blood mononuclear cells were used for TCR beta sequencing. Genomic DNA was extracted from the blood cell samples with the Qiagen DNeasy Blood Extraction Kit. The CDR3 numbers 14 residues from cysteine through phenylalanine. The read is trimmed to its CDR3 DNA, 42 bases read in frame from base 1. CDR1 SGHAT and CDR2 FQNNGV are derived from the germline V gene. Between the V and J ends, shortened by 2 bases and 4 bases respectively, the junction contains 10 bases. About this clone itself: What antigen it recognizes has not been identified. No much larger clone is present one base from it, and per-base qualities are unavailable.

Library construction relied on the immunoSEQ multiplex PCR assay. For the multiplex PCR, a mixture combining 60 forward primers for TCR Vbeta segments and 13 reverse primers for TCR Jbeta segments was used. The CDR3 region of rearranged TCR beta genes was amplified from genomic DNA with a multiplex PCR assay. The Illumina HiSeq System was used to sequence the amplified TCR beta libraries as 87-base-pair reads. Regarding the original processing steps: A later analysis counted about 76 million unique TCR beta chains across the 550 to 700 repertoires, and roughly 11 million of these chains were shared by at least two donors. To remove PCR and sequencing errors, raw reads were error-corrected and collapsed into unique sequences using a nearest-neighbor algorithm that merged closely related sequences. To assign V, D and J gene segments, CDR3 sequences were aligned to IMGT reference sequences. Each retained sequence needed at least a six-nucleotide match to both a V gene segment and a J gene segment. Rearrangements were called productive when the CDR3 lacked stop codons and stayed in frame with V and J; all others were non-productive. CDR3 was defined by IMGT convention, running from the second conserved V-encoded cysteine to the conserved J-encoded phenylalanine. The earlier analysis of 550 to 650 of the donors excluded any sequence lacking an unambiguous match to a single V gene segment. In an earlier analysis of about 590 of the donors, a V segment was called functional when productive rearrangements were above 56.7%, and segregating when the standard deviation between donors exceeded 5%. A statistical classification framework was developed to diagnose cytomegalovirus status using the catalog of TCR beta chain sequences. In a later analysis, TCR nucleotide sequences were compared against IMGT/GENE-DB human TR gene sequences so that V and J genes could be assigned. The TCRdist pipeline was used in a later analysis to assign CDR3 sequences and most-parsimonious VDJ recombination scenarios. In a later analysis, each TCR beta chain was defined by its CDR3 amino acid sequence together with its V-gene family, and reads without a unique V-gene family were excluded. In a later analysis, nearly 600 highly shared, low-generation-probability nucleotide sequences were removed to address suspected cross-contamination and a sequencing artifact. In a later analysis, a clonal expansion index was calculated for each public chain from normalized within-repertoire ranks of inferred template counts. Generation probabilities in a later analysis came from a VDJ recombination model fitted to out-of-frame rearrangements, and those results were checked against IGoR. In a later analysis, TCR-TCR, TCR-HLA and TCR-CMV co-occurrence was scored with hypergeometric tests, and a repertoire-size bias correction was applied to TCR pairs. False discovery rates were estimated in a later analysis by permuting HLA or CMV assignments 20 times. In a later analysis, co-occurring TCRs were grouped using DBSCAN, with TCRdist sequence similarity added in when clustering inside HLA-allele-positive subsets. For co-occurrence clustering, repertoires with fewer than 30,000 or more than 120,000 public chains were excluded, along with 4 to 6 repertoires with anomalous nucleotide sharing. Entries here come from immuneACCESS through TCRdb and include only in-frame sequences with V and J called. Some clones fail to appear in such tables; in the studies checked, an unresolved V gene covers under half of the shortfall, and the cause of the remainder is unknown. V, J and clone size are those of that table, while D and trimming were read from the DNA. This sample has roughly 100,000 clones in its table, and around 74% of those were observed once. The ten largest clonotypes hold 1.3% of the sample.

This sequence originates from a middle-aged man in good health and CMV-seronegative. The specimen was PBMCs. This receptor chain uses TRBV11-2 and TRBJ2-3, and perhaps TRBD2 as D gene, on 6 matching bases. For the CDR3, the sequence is CASSLSGDADTQYF. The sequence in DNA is TGTGCCAGCAGCTTATCGGGAGATGCAGATACGCAGTATTTT.